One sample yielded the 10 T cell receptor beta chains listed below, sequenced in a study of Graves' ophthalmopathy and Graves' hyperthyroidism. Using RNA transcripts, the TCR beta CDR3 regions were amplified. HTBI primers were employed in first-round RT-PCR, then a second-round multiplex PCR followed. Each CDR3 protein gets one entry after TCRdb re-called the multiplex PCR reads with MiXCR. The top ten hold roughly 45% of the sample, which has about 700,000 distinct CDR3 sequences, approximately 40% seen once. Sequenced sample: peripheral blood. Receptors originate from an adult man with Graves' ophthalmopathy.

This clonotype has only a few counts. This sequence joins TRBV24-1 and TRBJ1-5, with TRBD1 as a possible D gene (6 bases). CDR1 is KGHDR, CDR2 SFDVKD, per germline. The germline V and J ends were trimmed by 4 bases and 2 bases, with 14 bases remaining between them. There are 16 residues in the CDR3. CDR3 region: CATSDPGAGRNQPQHF. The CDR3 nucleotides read TGTGCCACCAGTGACCCAGGGGCAGGGCGCAATCAGCCCCAGCATTTT.

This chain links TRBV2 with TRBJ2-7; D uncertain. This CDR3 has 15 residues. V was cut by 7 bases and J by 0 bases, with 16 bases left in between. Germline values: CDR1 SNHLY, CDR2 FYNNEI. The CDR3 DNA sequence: TGTGCCAGCATGATCAGACACCTGAGCTCCTACGAGCAGTACTTC. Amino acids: CASMIRHLSSYEQYF.

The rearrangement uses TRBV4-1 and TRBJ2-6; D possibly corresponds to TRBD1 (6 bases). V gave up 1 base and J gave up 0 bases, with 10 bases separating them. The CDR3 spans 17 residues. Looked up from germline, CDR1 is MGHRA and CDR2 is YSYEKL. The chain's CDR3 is CASSQGDRISGANVLTF. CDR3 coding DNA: TGCGCCAGCAGCCAAGGTGACAGGATCTCTGGGGCCAACGTCCTGACTTTC.

CDR3 sequence: CASSPGVGYTF. CDR3 nucleotides: TGTGCCAGCAGCCCAGGGGTCGGCTACACCTTC. V and J are TRBV7-9 and TRBJ1-2, with D tentatively TRBD1 (6 bases). Per the germline V gene, CDR1 is SEHNR and CDR2 is FQNEAQ (reference sequence). CDR3 length: 11 amino acids. V was cut by 5 bases and J by 8 bases, with 9 bases left in between. Variable domain in full (rest from reference TRBV7-9 and TRBJ1-2): DTGVSQNPRHKITKRGQNVTFRCDPISEHNRLYWYRQTLGQGPEFLTYFQNEAQLEKSRLLSDRFSAERPKGSFSTLEIQRTEQGDSAMYLCASSPGVGYTFGSGTRLTVV.

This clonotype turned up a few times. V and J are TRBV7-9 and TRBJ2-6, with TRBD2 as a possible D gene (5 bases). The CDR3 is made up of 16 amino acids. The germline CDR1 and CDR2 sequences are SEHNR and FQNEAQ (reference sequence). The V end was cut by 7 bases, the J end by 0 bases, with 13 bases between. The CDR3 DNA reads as TGTGCCAGCACCGCGGGCCATATCTCTGGGGCCAACGTCCTGACTTTC. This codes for CASTAGHISGANVLTF.

DNA for the CDR3: TGTGCCAGCAGCCCCGAAGGCACGGCTTATAGCAATCAGCCCCAGCATTTT. Translated: CASSPEGTAYSNQPQHF. The chain combines TRBV7-9 with TRBJ1-5; D unresolved. The CDR3 length is 17 residues. Germline V gene data show CDR1 as SEHNR and CDR2 as FQNEAQ (reference sequence). The V end was cut by 5 bases, the J end by 0 bases, with 17 bases between. The full variable domain, completed using reference TRBV7-9 and TRBJ1-5, is DTGVSQNPRHKITKRGQNVTFRCDPISEHNRLYWYRQTLGQGPEFLTYFQNEAQLEKSRLLSDRFSAERPKGSFSTLEIQRTEQGDSAMYLCASSPEGTAYSNQPQHFGDGTRLSIL.

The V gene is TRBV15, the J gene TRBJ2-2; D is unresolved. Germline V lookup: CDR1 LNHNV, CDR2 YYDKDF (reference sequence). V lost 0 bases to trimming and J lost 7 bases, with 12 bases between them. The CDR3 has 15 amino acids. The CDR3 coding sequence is TGTGCCACCAGCAGAGAATCGGCGTGGCTCGGGGAGCTGTTTTTT. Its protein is CATSRESAWLGELFF. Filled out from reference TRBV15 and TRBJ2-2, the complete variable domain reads DAMVIQNPRYQVTQFGKPVTLSCSQTLNHNVMYWYQQKSSQAPKLLFHYYDKDFNNEADTPDNFQSRRPNTSFCFLDIRSPGLGDTAMYLCATSRESAWLGELFFGEGSRLTVL.

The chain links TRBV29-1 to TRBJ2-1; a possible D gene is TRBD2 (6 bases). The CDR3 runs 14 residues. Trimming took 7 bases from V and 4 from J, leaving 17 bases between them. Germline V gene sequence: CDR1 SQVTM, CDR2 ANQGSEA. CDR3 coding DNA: TGCAGCGCGTCGGGACTGTTGGGTTACAATGAGCAGTTCTTC. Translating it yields CSASGLLGYNEQFF.

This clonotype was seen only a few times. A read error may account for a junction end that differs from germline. The DNA for the CDR3 is TGTGCCAGCAGTGGACAGCCGGGCACCAGGGAGCTGTTTTTT. Translated, it gives CASSGQPGTRELFF. The rearrangement joins TRBV7-9 to TRBJ2-2; D is perhaps TRBD1 (6 bases). This CDR3 comprises 14 residues. The germline gives CDR1 SEHNR, CDR2 FQNEAQ (reference sequence). Supplemented by reference TRBV7-9 and TRBJ2-2, the full variable domain reads DTGVSQNPRHKITKRGQNVTFRCDPISEHNRLYWYRQTLGQGPEFLTYFQNEAQLEKSRLLSDRFSAERPKGSFSTLEIQRTEQGDSAMYLCASSGQPGTRELFFGEGSRLTVL.

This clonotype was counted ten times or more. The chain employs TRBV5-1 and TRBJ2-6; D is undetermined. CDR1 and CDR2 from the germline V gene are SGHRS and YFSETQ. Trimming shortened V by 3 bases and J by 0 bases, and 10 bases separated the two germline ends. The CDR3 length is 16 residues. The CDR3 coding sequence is TGCGCCAGCAGCTCGGGCGTTGGCTCTGGGGCCAACGTCCTGACTTTC. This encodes CASSSGVGSGANVLTF.